The rows below give T cell receptor beta chains drawn from one sample of a study of T-cell reconstitution after alpha-beta-depleted transplantation in children. TCRdb processed the PCR reads anew with MiXCR; each CDR3 protein has one entry. The data hold about 400,000 distinct CDR3 sequences, with 10% to 15% observed a single time. Sample: PBMCs, taken from the stem cell graft. Every receptor here comes from a human donor who donated a stem cell graft to a child with Fanconi anemia. CDR3s leave out the opening cysteine and the closing phenylalanine or tryptophan. Fields, in order: V gene, J gene, CDR3 protein.

TRBV5-1	TRBJ1-6	ASSFTDRDSPLH
TRBV25-1	TRBJ2-1	ASSETARPNEQF
TRBV28	TRBJ2-1	ASSFEKAFSIEQF
TRBV4-2	TRBJ1-1	ASSHFGAGAEAF
TRBV6-1	TRBJ2-3	ASKGTGLPYTDTQY
TRBV4-2	TRBJ1-1	ASSPGRLTNTEAF
TRBV2	TRBJ2-3	ASKPQPSTDTQY
TRBV27	TRBJ1-5	ASSQDRGDDLGNQPQH
TRBV29-1	TRBJ1-2	SVRDGLNYGYT
TRBV4-3	TRBJ2-1	ASSQDGGLGEQF
TRBV7-8	TRBJ1-4	ASSLVLGDHEKLF
TRBV3-1	TRBJ1-6	ASSRTDSDNSPLH
TRBV29-1	TRBJ1-2	SVTGSDGYT
TRBV29-1	TRBJ2-1	SVVSRGYEQF
TRBV20-1	TRBJ1-1	SARDQLLDRGRPEAF
TRBV5-5	TRBJ1-5	ASSLDGDRRVNQPQH
TRBV5-6	TRBJ2-2	ASSLGGTSGYTGELF
TRBV24-1	TRBJ2-3	ATSDPMTDTQY
TRBV4-3	TRBJ2-1	ASSQDGRDEQF
TRBV29-1	TRBJ1-5	SVAVRGRQPQH
TRBV12-3/TRBV12-4	TRBJ1-4	ASSLGAGSGEKLF
TRBV5-1	TRBJ1-1	ASSLVIGGDTEAF
TRBV5-1	TRBJ2-3	ASSLQGLDTDTQY
TRBV7-2	TRBJ1-3	ASSFRAGNTIY
TRBV29-1	TRBJ2-1	SASATRGALSEQF
TRBV9	TRBJ1-1	ASSVDGGTYTEAF
TRBV20-1	TRBJ2-1	SATGLAQGNEQF
TRBV18	TRBJ2-7	ASSPDSGLLEQY
TRBV28	TRBJ1-5	ASSLLSYSNQPQH
TRBV6-1	TRBJ2-1	ASLQLRGGEQF
TRBV30	TRBJ2-7	AWSVRGYEQY
TRBV3-1	TRBJ1-4	ASSQRNNEKLF
TRBV7-8	TRBJ1-5	ASSLGEQPQH
TRBV4-3	TRBJ2-2	ASSPSRLAGGHTGELF
TRBV9	TRBJ1-2	ASSVDLGGYT
TRBV29-1	TRBJ1-1	SGLKGTEAF
TRBV7-2	TRBJ2-5	ASSRRPSGAETQY
TRBV11-2	TRBJ2-2	ASSFQGDTGELF
TRBV3-1	TRBJ2-7	ASSQASGYEQY
TRBV6-5	TRBJ1-5	ASRASGGGSQPQH
TRBV4-3	TRBJ2-4	ASSQEGDIQY
TRBV5-1	TRBJ2-1	ASGSGTSGGNEQF
TRBV5-6	TRBJ2-7	ASSLGPPSYTTNSYEQY
TRBV5-5	TRBJ1-2	ASSSSGSGGWYGYT
TRBV18	TRBJ2-2	ASSPPRTGELF
TRBV12-3/TRBV12-4	TRBJ2-1	ASTLGAANNEQF
TRBV5-5	TRBJ2-3	ASSLEISWDTQY
TRBV29-1	TRBJ2-2	SVIEGGAGELF
TRBV7-9	TRBJ2-2	ASSNWDRAATGELF
TRBV30	TRBJ2-6	AWKFRDRAIAGANVLT
TRBV7-2	TRBJ2-1	ASRPYIGGAINEQF
TRBV12-3/TRBV12-4	TRBJ2-1	ASAGLAAYNEQF
TRBV4-3	TRBJ1-1	ASSQDKTNTEAF
TRBV5-6	TRBJ1-1	ASSLVSGTEAF